Presented here are 15 T cell receptor beta chains from one specimen sequenced in a study of shared clonotypes between healthy human individuals. Sequenced by immunoSEQ multiplex PCR; TCRdb stores in-frame clones only, minus some. This repertoire shows roughly 490,000 clones, over 65% found once; its top ten account for 13%. The specimen was PBMCs. These receptors all stem from a woman in her forties in good health. Some clones in this sample may be carry-over from other donors' samples.

This clone was picked up one time. V gene TRBV11-2 combines with J gene TRBJ2-7; D might be TRBD2 (5 bases). The length of the CDR3 is 15 residues. Trimming left V 5 bases short and J 6 bases short, with 20 bases between. Germline CDR1 and CDR2: SGHAT and FQNNGV. DNA for the CDR3: TGTGCCAGCAGCAACTTACGAGGGAGCATGGGCGAGCAGTACTTC. It specifies CASSNLRGSMGEQYF. The variable domain in full, completed from reference TRBV11-2 and TRBJ2-7, reads EAGVAQSPRYKIIEKRQSVAFWCNPISGHATLYWYQQILGQGPKLLIQFQNNGVVDDSQLPKDRFSAERLKGVDSTLKIQPAKLEDSAVYLCASSNLRGSMGEQYFGPGTRLTVT.

The V gene is TRBV5-6, the J gene TRBJ1-1, with unresolved D. This CDR3 contains 15 residues. The germline V gene encodes CDR1 SGHDT and CDR2 YYEEEE. Trimming took 1 base from V and 1 from J, leaving 11 bases between them. CDR3 loop: CASSLSPAPNTEAFF. The CDR3 nucleotides are TGTGCCAGCAGCTTGAGTCCGGCGCCGAACACTGAAGCTTTCTTT.

This clone was recorded many times. V and J are TRBV2 and TRBJ1-2, with D tentatively TRBD1 (5 bases). Looked up from germline, CDR1 is SNHLY and CDR2 is FYNNEI. The CDR3 has 13 residues. Trimming cost V 6 bases and J 7 bases, with 15 bases left between them. DNA of the CDR3: TGTGCCAGCAGGATGACAGTTCAGGGTGGCTACACCTTC. This codes for CASRMTVQGGYTF.

This chain joins TRBV5-5 and TRBJ1-3; 9 nucleotides match TRBD1. This CDR3 has 15 amino acids. Per the germline V gene, CDR1 is SGHKS and CDR2 is YYEKEE (reference sequence). Trimming cost V 4 bases and J 4 bases; bases outside gene matches: 6. CDR3 protein: CASSLRTGDGNTIYF. The CDR3 DNA reads TGTGCCAGCAGCCTACGGACAGGGGACGGAAACACCATATATTTT.

The rearrangement joins TRBV7-9 to TRBJ2-7; D might be TRBD2 (6 bases). Per the germline V gene, CDR1 is SEHNR and CDR2 is FQNEAQ (reference sequence). V lost 7 bases and J 5 bases, leaving 18 bases between the germline ends. This CDR3 has 14 amino acids. In DNA form, the CDR3 reads TGTGCCAGCACCCCTAGCGTTACCTCTCACGAGCAGTACTTC. The encoded protein is CASTPSVTSHEQYF.

Turning to this clone: Additional DNA sequences in this sample encode the identical CDR3. The V call is TRBV5-4, the J call TRBJ2-7; 14 bases are a match to TRBD2. Germline V lookup: CDR1 SGHNT, CDR2 YYREEE (reference sequence). The CDR3 is 16 amino acids. V shed 4 bases and J 1 base; nucleotides not matched to a gene: 4. CDR3 loop: CASSPGLAGVSYEQYF. CDR3 coding DNA: TGTGCCAGCAGCCCGGGACTAGCGGGAGTATCCTACGAGCAGTACTTC.

The rearrangement uses TRBV4-2 and TRBJ2-5; 11 bases match TRBD2. This CDR3 has 16 residues. CDR1 and CDR2 (germline): LGHNA, YNFKEQ. J lost 1 base, V lost 1 base, and 2 bases had no gene match. CDR3 nucleotide sequence: TGTGCCAGCAGCCAAGCCGGGACTAGCGGCCAAGAGACCCAGTACTTC. It specifies CASSQAGTSGQETQYF.

On this clone: Other DNA sequences in the same sample also yield this CDR3. The chain has TRBV5-1 and TRBJ2-5; 8 bases line up with TRBD1. This CDR3 region has 14 residues. In germline, CDR1 is SGHRS, CDR2 YFSETQ. V trimming: 2 bases; J trimming: 1 base; junction bases outside the gene matches: 1. The CDR3 DNA sequence: TGCGCCAGCAGCTTCGGGACAGGCCAAGAGACCCAGTACTTC. This sequence encodes CASSFGTGQETQYF.

On this clone: One end of the junction does not line up with germline, which may come from a read error. The genes are TRBV7-7 and TRBJ2-4, with 10 nucleotides matching TRBD2. Per the germline V gene, CDR1 is SSHAT and CDR2 is FNYEAQ (reference sequence). The CDR3 is 22 amino acids. The CDR3 region is CASSYPLLPLAGTRNAKNIQYF. The CDR3 nucleotides read TGTGCTAGCAGCTACCCCTTACTCCCACTAGCGGGAACCCGTAACGCCAAAAACATTCAGTACTTC.

The rearrangement uses TRBV4-3 and TRBJ2-3; perhaps TRBD2 as D (6 bases). V was clipped by 0 bases and J by 3 bases, with 10 bases between them. This CDR3 contains 15 residues. The V gene's germline CDR1 is LGHNA and CDR2 YSLEER. The CDR3, as DNA: TGCGCCAGCAGCCAAGAAACCCGGGGGACAGATACGCAGTATTTT. Translating it yields CASSQETRGTDTQYF.

This clone has a single count. J is TRBJ1-2 and V is TRBV14; possible D gene TRBD1, 5 bases. V lost 1 base, J lost 8 bases, and 14 bases lay in between. CDR3 length equals 14 residues. The germline gives CDR1 SGHDN, CDR2 FVKESK. For the CDR3, the DNA is TGTGCCAGCAGCCAAGCAGGGCCCTCGGGGGGCTACACCTTC. Protein sequence: CASSQAGPSGGYTF.

V and J are TRBV7-9 and TRBJ1-1; 9 bases align to TRBD1. The CDR3 covers 16 residues. Germline V gene data show CDR1 as SEHNR and CDR2 as FQNEAQ (reference sequence). The V segment lost 1 base and the J segment 6 bases; nucleotides outside the gene matches: 9. CDR3 region: CASSLDFGTGKPEAFF. Written as DNA, the CDR3 is TGTGCCAGCAGCTTAGATTTTGGGACAGGGAAACCTGAAGCTTTCTTT.

This clone was seen ten or more times. This sample also contains other DNA sequences that code for the same CDR3. This chain joins TRBV18 and TRBJ1-2; D is undetermined. V lost 4 bases, J lost 1 base, and 4 bases lay in between. There are 12 residues in the CDR3. Germline CDR1 reads KGHSH; CDR2 reads LQKENI. The chain's CDR3 is CASSLDNYGYTF. DNA of the CDR3: TGTGCCAGCTCACTAGATAACTATGGCTACACCTTC.

There are a few counts of this clone. V and J are TRBV7-2 and TRBJ2-3, with 11 bases lining up with TRBD1. The CDR3 contains 15 residues. Trimming removed 3 bases from V and 4 bases from J; junction bases left unmatched: 3. Germline CDR1 is SGHTA and CDR2 is FQGNSA. CDR3 residues: CASSFWTGGADTQYF. Written as DNA, the CDR3 is TGTGCCAGCAGCTTTTGGACAGGGGGCGCAGATACGCAGTATTTT.

This chain joins TRBV29-1 and TRBJ1-1, with D unclear. Germline CDR1 and CDR2: SQVTM and ANQGSEA. The length of the CDR3 is 12 residues. V lost 8 bases and J 4 bases, leaving 14 bases between the germline ends. CDR3 in amino acids: CSRSGPGTEAFF. As DNA, the CDR3 is TGCAGCCGGTCAGGTCCCGGCACTGAAGCTTTCTTT.